A selection of T cell receptor beta chains follows, all from one sample in a study of shared clonotypes between healthy human individuals. TCRdb's copy holds only in-frame clones and misses some; the assay was immunoSEQ multiplex PCR. The sample records about 1,900,000 clones, about 95% being singletons. The sequencing input was naive CD8+ T cells sorted from blood. The origin of the receptors is a man aged 18 to 30 in good health. The CDR3 runs from the conserved cysteine through the conserved F or W. Fields, in order: clone size, V gene, J gene, D gene, CDR3 DNA, CDR3 protein. D genes are given only for firm matches. The listing skips clone size in some rows; elsewhere it reads once, few, many or a size class.

clone size: NA; V gene: TRBV9; J gene: TRBJ1-1; D gene: NA; CDR3 DNA: TGTGCCAGCAGCGTATACGGGGAGAACACTGAAGCTTTCTTT; CDR3 protein: CASSVYGENTEAFF
clone size: NA; V gene: TRBV27; J gene: TRBJ2-2; D gene: NA; CDR3 DNA: TGTGCCAGCAGTGCCCCATACGGGAACACCGGGGAGCTGTTTTTT; CDR3 protein: CASSAPYGNTGELFF
clone size: NA; V gene: TRBV4-3; J gene: TRBJ2-1; D gene: NA; CDR3 DNA: TGCGCCAGCAGCCAAGTCTCTTGGACACCTGAGCAGTTCTTC; CDR3 protein: CASSQVSWTPEQFF
clone size: NA; V gene: TRBV6-1; J gene: TRBJ2-3; D gene: NA; CDR3 DNA: TGTGCCAGCAGTGCACGGGCAGCCTTGAGCACAGATACGCAGTATTTT; CDR3 protein: CASSARAALSTDTQYF
clone size: once; V gene: TRBV2; J gene: TRBJ2-5; D gene: NA; CDR3 DNA: TGTGCCAGCAGTGACGTGGAGACCCAGTACTTC; CDR3 protein: CASSDVETQYF
clone size: NA; V gene: TRBV27; J gene: TRBJ2-1; D gene: NA; CDR3 DNA: TGTGCCAGCAGTAGGAGTAGCGGCTACAATGAGCAGTTCTTC; CDR3 protein: CASSRSSGYNEQFF
clone size: NA; V gene: TRBV7-9; J gene: TRBJ2-7; D gene: NA; CDR3 DNA: TGTGCCAGCAGCTCTAGACAGGGAGGCTCCTACGAGCAGTACTTC; CDR3 protein: CASSSRQGGSYEQYF
clone size: NA; V gene: TRBV15; J gene: TRBJ1-3; D gene: TRBD1; CDR3 DNA: TGTGCCACCAGCGGGACAGGGTCAGGAAACACCATATATTTT; CDR3 protein: CATSGTGSGNTIYF
clone size: once; V gene: TRBV29-1; J gene: TRBJ2-7; D gene: TRBD2; CDR3 DNA: TGCAGCGTTGAGAGAACGCTAGCGGGGGAGACCTACGAGCAGTACTTC; CDR3 protein: CSVERTLAGETYEQYF
clone size: NA; V gene: TRBV30; J gene: TRBJ2-4; D gene: NA; CDR3 DNA: TGTGCCTGGAGTGGAGGGTACGGAGAAAACATTCAGTACTTC; CDR3 protein: CAWSGGYGENIQYF
clone size: NA; V gene: TRBV29-1; J gene: TRBJ2-7; D gene: NA; CDR3 DNA: TGCAGCGTAGTAGGAGGAAACGCCTACGAGCAGTACTTC; CDR3 protein: CSVVGGNAYEQYF
clone size: NA; V gene: TRBV6-5; J gene: TRBJ2-1; D gene: TRBD2; CDR3 DNA: TGTGCCAGCAGTCAGGTAGCGGGAGCCTACAATGAGCAGTTCTTC; CDR3 protein: CASSQVAGAYNEQFF
clone size: NA; V gene: TRBV7-9; J gene: TRBJ2-3; D gene: NA; CDR3 DNA: TGTGCCAGCAGCCCGCCATTTACTGACATTGGGCAAGACACAGATACGCAGTATTTT; CDR3 protein: CASSPPFTDIGQDTDTQYF
clone size: NA; V gene: TRBV6-4; J gene: TRBJ1-1; D gene: NA; CDR3 DNA: TGTGCCAGCAGTGACTCGTTACGGGGCACTGAAGCTTTCTTT; CDR3 protein: CASSDSLRGTEAFF
clone size: NA; V gene: TRBV6-1; J gene: TRBJ1-1; D gene: NA; CDR3 DNA: TGTGCCAGCAACGCAAACACTGAAGCTTTCTTT; CDR3 protein: CASNANTEAFF
clone size: NA; V gene: TRBV5-1; J gene: TRBJ2-1; D gene: NA; CDR3 DNA: TGCGCCAGCAGCCAGCCCGGGACTGCCTACAATGAGCAGTTCTTC; CDR3 protein: CASSQPGTAYNEQFF
clone size: NA; V gene: TRBV27; J gene: TRBJ1-1; D gene: TRBD1; CDR3 DNA: TGTGCCAGCAGTCAAGGGGGCGCTGAAGCTTTCTTT; CDR3 protein: CASSQGGAEAFF
clone size: NA; V gene: TRBV5-4; J gene: TRBJ2-4; D gene: NA; CDR3 DNA: TGTGCCAGCAGCTCCGACAGCCTTGACAAAAACATTCAGTACTTC; CDR3 protein: CASSSDSLDKNIQYF
clone size: NA; V gene: TRBV30; J gene: TRBJ2-7; D gene: TRBD1; CDR3 DNA: TGTGCCTGTTCCCGACAGGGAATTGGGGACGAGCAGTACTTC; CDR3 protein: CACSRQGIGDEQYF
clone size: NA; V gene: TRBV10-3; J gene: TRBJ2-7; D gene: NA; CDR3 DNA: TGTGCCATCAGTGAGCCCTCAGCCCACGGTAGCTCCTACGAGCAGTACTTC; CDR3 protein: CAISEPSAHGSSYEQYF
clone size: NA; V gene: TRBV4-3; J gene: TRBJ2-7; D gene: NA; CDR3 DNA: TGCGCCAGCAGCCAAGGGTCTCCACTCCTACACGAGCAGTACTTC; CDR3 protein: CASSQGSPLLHEQYF
clone size: NA; V gene: TRBV28; J gene: TRBJ2-7; D gene: TRBD1; CDR3 DNA: TGTGCCAGCAGTTCCGGGACAGGTACCTACGAGCAGTACTTC; CDR3 protein: CASSSGTGTYEQYF
clone size: NA; V gene: TRBV7-9; J gene: TRBJ2-7; D gene: TRBD1; CDR3 DNA: TGTGCCAGCAGCCCTGACAGGGCCGGGGAGAGAGGCGAGCAGTACTTC; CDR3 protein: CASSPDRAGERGEQYF
clone size: NA; V gene: TRBV7-8; J gene: TRBJ2-7; D gene: NA; CDR3 DNA: TGTGCCAGCAGCACCTCGACGGACCGTCAATTC; CDR3 protein: CASSTSTDRQF
clone size: NA; V gene: TRBV7-9; J gene: TRBJ2-2; D gene: NA; CDR3 DNA: TGTGCCAGCAGCTTAGTATTTTCTTATGCGGGGATGGACACCGGGGAGCTGTTTTTT; CDR3 protein: CASSLVFSYAGMDTGELFF
clone size: NA; V gene: TRBV11-2; J gene: TRBJ2-2; D gene: TRBD2; CDR3 DNA: TGTGCCAGCAGCTTAGGACTAGCGGGAAGGTCGGGGGAGCTGTTTTTT; CDR3 protein: CASSLGLAGRSGELFF
clone size: NA; V gene: TRBV27; J gene: TRBJ2-2; D gene: TRBD1; CDR3 DNA: TGTGCCAGCAATTACGGGACAGGAATGAACACCGGGGAGCTGTTTTTT; CDR3 protein: CASNYGTGMNTGELFF
clone size: NA; V gene: TRBV19; J gene: TRBJ2-7; D gene: TRBD1; CDR3 DNA: TGTGCCAGTGGGCAAACCGGGACAGGGGTCTACGAGCAGTACTTC; CDR3 protein: CASGQTGTGVYEQYF
clone size: NA; V gene: TRBV11-2; J gene: TRBJ2-7; D gene: NA; CDR3 DNA: TGTGCCAGCAGCTTGGATGGGTCCTACGAGCAGTACTTC; CDR3 protein: CASSLDGSYEQYF
clone size: NA; V gene: TRBV28; J gene: TRBJ2-7; D gene: NA; CDR3 DNA: TGTGCCAGCAGATTTACAGGGGACTCTTACTACGAGCAGTACTTC; CDR3 protein: CASRFTGDSYYEQYF
clone size: NA; V gene: TRBV9; J gene: TRBJ2-2; D gene: TRBD1; CDR3 DNA: TGTGCCAGTCCGGGACAGGCTCGCACCGGGGAGCTGTTTTTT; CDR3 protein: CASPGQARTGELFF
clone size: NA; V gene: TRBV27; J gene: TRBJ2-5; D gene: TRBD2; CDR3 DNA: TGTGCCAGCCGACCAGCGGGAGCGGCCTCAGAGACCCAGTACTTC; CDR3 protein: CASRPAGAASETQYF
clone size: NA; V gene: TRBV9; J gene: TRBJ2-1; D gene: NA; CDR3 DNA: TGTGCCAGCAGCGTAGGCCCCTTGTCGGACACCACGATGGAGTTCTTC; CDR3 protein: CASSVGPLSDTTMEFF
clone size: NA; V gene: TRBV30; J gene: TRBJ2-7; D gene: NA; CDR3 DNA: TGTGCCTGGAGTGTGGTCAGGGGCGACGACGAGCAGTACTTC; CDR3 protein: CAWSVVRGDDEQYF
clone size: NA; V gene: TRBV7-6; J gene: TRBJ2-7; D gene: NA; CDR3 DNA: TGTGCCAGCAGCTTAGGGGGTACCTACGAGCAGTACTTC; CDR3 protein: CASSLGGTYEQYF
clone size: NA; V gene: TRBV7-8; J gene: TRBJ2-1; D gene: TRBD2; CDR3 DNA: TGTGCCAGCAGCGCTGGACTAGCGGGGGCCTCGTTAAGCTCCTACAATGAGCAGTTCTTC; CDR3 protein: CASSAGLAGASLSSYNEQFF
clone size: NA; V gene: TRBV9; J gene: TRBJ2-6; D gene: TRBD1; CDR3 DNA: TGTGCCAGCAGCGTAGAGGTTTTGGGGACAGGTAGCTCTGGGGCCAACGTCCTGACTTTC; CDR3 protein: CASSVEVLGTGSSGANVLTF
clone size: NA; V gene: TRBV6-5; J gene: TRBJ2-3; D gene: NA; CDR3 DNA: TGTGCCAGCAGTTATGGGCGGGGTACAGATACGCAGTATTTT; CDR3 protein: CASSYGRGTDTQYF
clone size: NA; V gene: TRBV28; J gene: TRBJ1-1; D gene: NA; CDR3 DNA: TGTGCCAGCAGTTTATTTTGGACAGTGAACACTGAAGCTTTCTTT; CDR3 protein: CASSLFWTVNTEAFF
clone size: once; V gene: TRBV7-9; J gene: TRBJ2-1; D gene: NA; CDR3 DNA: TGTGCCAGCAGCTTCGGACCCGCGAGGGAACAGTTCTTC; CDR3 protein: CASSFGPAREQFF
clone size: NA; V gene: TRBV27; J gene: TRBJ2-7; D gene: TRBD2; CDR3 DNA: TGTGCCAGCAGTTTGGTAGCGGGGGGTAAAGAGCAGTACTTC; CDR3 protein: CASSLVAGGKEQYF
clone size: NA; V gene: TRBV19; J gene: TRBJ1-5; D gene: NA; CDR3 DNA: TGTGCCAGTATGGGGGGCTTAGTGCCCCAGCATTTT; CDR3 protein: CASMGGLVPQHF
clone size: NA; V gene: TRBV4-3; J gene: TRBJ2-5; D gene: NA; CDR3 DNA: TGCGCCAGCAGCCAAGATCGCAGGGAGGAGACCCAGTACTTC; CDR3 protein: CASSQDRREETQYF
clone size: once; V gene: TRBV19; J gene: TRBJ2-1; D gene: NA; CDR3 DNA: TGTGCCAGTAGTATAGATCTCGAGTTTAATGAGCAGTTCTTC; CDR3 protein: CASSIDLEFNEQFF
clone size: NA; V gene: TRBV11-1; J gene: TRBJ2-1; D gene: NA; CDR3 DNA: TGTGCCAGCAGCTTAGAGGCCGGACTTGTCAATGAGCAGTTCTTC; CDR3 protein: CASSLEAGLVNEQFF
clone size: NA; V gene: TRBV9; J gene: TRBJ2-2; D gene: NA; CDR3 DNA: TGTGCCAGCAGCGTAGAGCCCAGCGGAACTATCGGGGAGCTGTTTTTT; CDR3 protein: CASSVEPSGTIGELFF
clone size: NA; V gene: TRBV7-8; J gene: TRBJ2-1; D gene: NA; CDR3 DNA: TGTGCCAGCAGCTTCCATAATGAGCAGTTCTTC; CDR3 protein: CASSFHNEQFF
clone size: NA; V gene: TRBV2; J gene: TRBJ2-3; D gene: NA; CDR3 DNA: TGTGCCAGCAGTGAAGGGATCGGCGCAGATACGCAGTATTTT; CDR3 protein: CASSEGIGADTQYF
clone size: NA; V gene: TRBV11-2; J gene: TRBJ1-5; D gene: NA; CDR3 DNA: TGTGCCAGCAGCTTAGATTGGAATCAGCCCCAGCATTTT; CDR3 protein: CASSLDWNQPQHF
clone size: NA; V gene: TRBV10-2; J gene: TRBJ1-5; D gene: NA; CDR3 DNA: TGCGCCAGCAGTGACCCCCTGGAAGGGAAGGTTCAGCCCCAGCATTTT; CDR3 protein: CASSDPLEGKVQPQHF